This T cell receptor (beta chain) was recorded in a study of Graves' ophthalmopathy and Graves' hyperthyroidism (dated by TCRdb to the late 2010s). General notes on the study: Peripheral blood was collected at initial diagnosis, before any treatment. Following sample collection, hyperthyroidism patients were given methimazole at a starting dose of 30 mg daily, and ophthalmopathy patients were given high-dose intravenous methylprednisolone. In total, 135 blood samples were TCR-sequenced: under 45 ophthalmopathy, some 75 hyperthyroidism and some 17 hyperthyroidism-to-ophthalmopathy patients. T-cell repertoires of thyroid tissue and blood were compared in six or seven hyperthyroidism patients. The 95 to 100 discovery patients were randomly divided into training and test sets at a 7:3 ratio. The study used TCR beta repertoire signatures to distinguish Graves' ophthalmopathy from Graves' hyperthyroidism and to predict progression to ophthalmopathy. To explore V-J signatures that separate ophthalmopathy from hyperthyroidism, a discovery set of approximately 100 patients was enrolled, consisting of about 45 with ophthalmopathy and 57 with stable hyperthyroidism. For independent validation, a separate cohort was made up of 18 to 20 hyperthyroidism patients plus 17 patients who later progressed from hyperthyroidism to ophthalmopathy. The full study reports these points: No statistical method was used to set the sample size in advance, and the investigators knew which group each participant was assigned to. In validation, the model predicted ophthalmopathy progression with less than 71% sensitivity and roughly 72% specificity; approximately 12 predicted patients were CT-confirmed with GO in a median of around 6.5 months. In cross-validation, the 13-signature model distinguished ophthalmopathy from stable hyperthyroidism with approximately 88% sensitivity and 81% to 83% specificity, and in the test set the corresponding values were approximately 80% and 68%. Most expanded thyroid clonotypes with a frequency above 0.001 also appeared in blood, which suggests that blood repertoires may reflect the immune response in the thyroid.

A patient counted as having stable hyperthyroidism if there was no progression to ophthalmopathy within 18 months of follow-up. Hyperthyroidism patients were newly diagnosed, were aged 18 to 65 years, and had a disease duration under 2 months. Patients were excluded if they had other autoimmune diseases, uncontrolled infections, pregnancy or lactation. Diagnosis relied on clinical symptoms, serum thyroxine, TRAb, thyroid ultrasound and orbital computed tomography. Using Ficoll-Paque density gradient centrifugation, PBMCs were isolated from 10 ml of fresh peripheral blood. Total RNA was extracted using Trizol reagent, and RNA quality was checked on an Agilent 2100 Bioanalyzer. V loses 4 bases of germline sequence and J loses 3 bases, and the interval between the two ends is 13 bases. From the cysteine up to the phenylalanine, the CDR3 has a length of 14 residues. The entry retains the CDR3 DNA only, 42 bases that are in frame from base 1. CDR1 and CDR2, looked up from the germline V gene (reference sequence), are SEHNR and FQNEAQ.

This clonotype showed up many times. Its binding antigen is unknown. No clone much larger than this one lies a single base away; base qualities are absent. For repertoire sequencing, TCR beta CDR3 regions were amplified from RNA transcripts. The first round of RT-PCR was done with HTBI primers and the Qiagen OneStep RT-PCR kit, and was followed by a second round of multiplex PCR, then size selection and purification. Sequencing of the libraries was carried out on an Illumina HiSeq2000 in paired-end mode with 100 bp reads. In the paper's pipeline: SOAPnuke was used for read processing, and reads with adapters, uncalled bases, a mean Phred below 15, or no exact constant-primer or identifier match were discarded. High-quality paired reads were merged with COPE v1.2.5. Unique nucleotide sequences were defined as clonotypes and aligned to IMGT TRB V, D and J references using MiTCR v1.1. The analysis was limited to V-J combinations with a frequency above 0.0001, which together covered more than 98% of repertoires. For each V-J combination, a TCR clonal expansion and chaos score was defined as the ratio of F50 clonal expansion to chaos observed in the TCRdist matrix. Welch's t-statistics and random forest were used to narrow the features down to about twelve V-J combinations, which were then fed into a naive Bayes classifier. Thyroid-blood repertoire similarity was quantified with the Morisita-Horn index. The public reads were run again by TCRdb, first through fastp at Q25 and then through MiXCR, and only productive beta chains were kept. Every distinct CDR3 protein forms one entry, paired with its most common genes and DNA. These V and J calls are TCRdb output, not the study's own analysis. The sample has a few hundred thousand distinct CDR3 sequences on record, 15% of them singletons. Together, the top ten hold around 6.6% of the sample.

The chain links TRBV7-9 with TRBJ2-7, with TRBD1 perhaps the D gene, on 6 matching bases. The clonotype comes from a woman under 30 with stable Graves' hyperthyroidism. Donor details come from another sample of the same person, matched by shared clones. The specimen was peripheral blood. The bases are TGTGCCAGCAGCTATATGACAGGTGGCTACGAGCAGTACTTC. Its product reads: CASSYMTGGYEQYF.